This T cell receptor beta chain stems from a study of PD-1 blockade in mismatch repair-deficient tumors. Study-level background: Patients had over ten mismatch repair-deficient cancer types and were previously treated and progressing. Broader study findings: Tumor-resident clones, often undetectable pretreatment in blood, expanded then contracted after pembrolizumab.

This CDR3 has 17 residues. Germline assignment: CDR1 MDHEN and CDR2 SYDVKM. V lost 5 bases, J lost 5 bases, and 9 bases stayed unmatched. On this clone: No antigen is known for it.

Mismatch repair deficiency was confirmed in all patients, by PCR or immunohistochemistry. Data came from immunoSEQ multiplex PCR; TCRdb stores just in-frame clones and leaves some out. The sample carries roughly 45,000 clones, approximately 80% recorded once. Sequencing used PBMCs, obtained before pembrolizumab treatment. This TCR came from an adult with mismatch repair-deficient cancer. This rearrangement joins TRBV28 to TRBJ2-3; 14 bases map to TRBD2. CDR3 region: CASSPLGLAGVVDTQYF. The CDR3 DNA reads TGTGCCAGCAGTCCCCTGGGACTAGCGGGAGTGGTAGATACGCAGTATTTT.